This TCR beta chain was retrieved from a study of OX40 agonist ivuxolimab in advanced cancers. Study-wide background: Partial responses were achieved by three patients: one hepatocellular carcinoma, two cutaneous melanoma. Findings of the study overall: Those patients achieving a partial response at 0.1-3.0 mg/kg showed among the lowest clonal expansion. Which antigen the expanded peripheral T cells recognized is unknown.

Details on this clone: What it binds is unknown.

Only in-frame clones appear in the TCRdb table, and some are missing; sequencing was by immunoSEQ multiplex PCR. This table has about 64,000 clones, less than 95% appearing once. A history of autoimmune disease or systemic immunosuppression excluded patients. There are 13 residues in the CDR3. CDR1 is SGHKS and CDR2 is YYEKEE in the germline V gene (reference sequence). The V and J ends lost 2 bases and 5 bases respectively, with 11 bases between them. This chain uses TRBV5-5 with TRBJ2-7; weak D call: TRBD1 (6 bases). The origin of this receptor is an adult with an advanced solid tumor such as melanoma, head and neck, liver or kidney cancer. Source: CD4+ or CD8+ T cells sorted from blood, taken in a trial of the OX40 agonist ivuxolimab. The CDR3 sequence: CASSFTGSDEQYF. CDR3 nucleotides: TGTGCCAGCAGCTTCACAGGGTCGGACGAGCAGTACTTC.